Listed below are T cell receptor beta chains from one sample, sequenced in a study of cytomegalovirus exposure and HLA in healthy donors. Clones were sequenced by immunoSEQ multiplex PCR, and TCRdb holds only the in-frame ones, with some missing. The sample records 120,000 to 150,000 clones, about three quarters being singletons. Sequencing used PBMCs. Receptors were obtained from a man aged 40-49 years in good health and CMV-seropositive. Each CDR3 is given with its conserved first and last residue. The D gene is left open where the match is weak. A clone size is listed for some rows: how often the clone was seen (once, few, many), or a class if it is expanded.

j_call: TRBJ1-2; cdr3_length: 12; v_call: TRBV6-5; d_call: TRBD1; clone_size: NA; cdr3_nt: TGTGCCAGCAGGATGACAGGGGTTGGCTACACCTTC; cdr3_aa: CASRMTGVGYTF
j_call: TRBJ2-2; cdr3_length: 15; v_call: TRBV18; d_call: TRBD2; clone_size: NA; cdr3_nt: TGTGCCAGCTCACCAGGGGGGGTGAACACCGGGGAGCTGTTTTTT; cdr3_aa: CASSPGGVNTGELFF
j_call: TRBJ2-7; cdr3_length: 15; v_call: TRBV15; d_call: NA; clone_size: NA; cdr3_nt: TGTGCCACCAGCAGAGAAGGCCCGCGGGCAGGCGAGCAGTACTTC; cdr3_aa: CATSREGPRAGEQYF
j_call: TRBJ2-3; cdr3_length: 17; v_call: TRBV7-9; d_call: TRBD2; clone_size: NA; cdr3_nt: TGTGCCAGCAGCTTAGCTCTGGCCGGGACTAGCGGGGGGTCGCAGTATTTT; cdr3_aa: CASSLALAGTSGGSQYF
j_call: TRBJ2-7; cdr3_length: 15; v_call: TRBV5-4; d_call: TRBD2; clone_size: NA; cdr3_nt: TGTGCCAGCAGCCCCGGACTAGGAGGAGGCTACGAGCAGTACTTC; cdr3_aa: CASSPGLGGGYEQYF
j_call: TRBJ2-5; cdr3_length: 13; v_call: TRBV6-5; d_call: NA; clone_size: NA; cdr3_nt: TGTGCCAGCAGAACTAATTACCAAGAGACCCAGTACTTC; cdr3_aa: CASRTNYQETQYF
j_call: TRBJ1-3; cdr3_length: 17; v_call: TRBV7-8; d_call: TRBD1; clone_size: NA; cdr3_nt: TGTGCCAGCAGCTTAGGGAACAGGGGGCTGGGGGGAAACACCATATATTTT; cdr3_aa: CASSLGNRGLGGNTIYF
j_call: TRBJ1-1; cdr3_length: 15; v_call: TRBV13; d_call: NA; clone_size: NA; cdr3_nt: TGTGCCAGCAGCTTCCTGAGCCTTGGGAACACTGAAGCTTTCTTT; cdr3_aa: CASSFLSLGNTEAFF
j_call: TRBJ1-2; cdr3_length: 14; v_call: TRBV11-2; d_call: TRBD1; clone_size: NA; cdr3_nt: TGTGCCAGCAGCTTAGCGCGGCAACAGGGGGGCTACACCTTC; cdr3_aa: CASSLARQQGGYTF
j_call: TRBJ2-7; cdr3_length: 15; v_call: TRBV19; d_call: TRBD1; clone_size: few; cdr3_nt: TGTGCCAGTAGTATGGGGACAGGGGGGCACTACGAGCAGTACTTC; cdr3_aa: CASSMGTGGHYEQYF
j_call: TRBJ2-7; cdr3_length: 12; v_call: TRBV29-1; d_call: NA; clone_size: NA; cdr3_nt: TGCAGCGTTGAACAGGCAGACTACGAGCAGTACTTC; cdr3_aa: CSVEQADYEQYF
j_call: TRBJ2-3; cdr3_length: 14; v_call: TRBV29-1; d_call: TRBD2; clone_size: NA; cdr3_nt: TGCAGCGTAGCGACTAGCGAGAGCACAGATACGCAGTATTTT; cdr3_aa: CSVATSESTDTQYF
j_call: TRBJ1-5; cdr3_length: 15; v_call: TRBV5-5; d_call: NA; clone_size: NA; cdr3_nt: TGTGCCAGCAGCATCGACCCGAAGGGGGATCAGCCCCAGCATTTT; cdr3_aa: CASSIDPKGDQPQHF
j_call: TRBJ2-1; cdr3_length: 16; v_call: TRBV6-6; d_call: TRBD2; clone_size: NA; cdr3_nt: TGTGCCAGCAGTTTCGCCGGGACTAGCGCCGACAATGAGCAGTTCTTC; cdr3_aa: CASSFAGTSADNEQFF
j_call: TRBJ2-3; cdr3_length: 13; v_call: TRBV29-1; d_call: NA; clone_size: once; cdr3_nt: TGCAGCGTTGATCCCAGGGCCGGAGATACGCAGTATTTT; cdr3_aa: CSVDPRAGDTQYF